This record concerns one T cell receptor (beta chain) sequence. The data stem from a study of T cell responses to AZD1222 COVID-19 vaccine. Germline V gives CDR1 MNHEY, CDR2 SVGAGI. Trimming cost V 6 bases and J 10 bases, with 13 bases left between them. There are 12 residues in the CDR3. Libraries were prepared by immunoSEQ multiplex PCR; TCRdb keeps only in-frame clonotypes and omits some of them. The data show some 120,000 clones, approximately 91% seen once. The chain carries TRBV6-5 and TRBJ2-1, with D perhaps TRBD2 (5 bases). The source was peripheral blood, collected on day 0 of AZD1222 vaccination. The receptor was derived from an adult in good health. The CDR3 loop reads CASSLRGTEQFF. The CDR3 DNA reads as TGTGCCAGCAGCCTCCGGGGTACGGAGCAGTTCTTC.